This T cell receptor (beta chain) comes out of a study of T cell repertoires in cytomegalovirus infection. The wider study: Selected CMV epitopes included recently identified HLA-C-restricted ones as well as well-studied HLA-B-restricted ones. Public TCR beta signatures were indicative of both CMV infection and a matching HLA type. Findings and limits, study-wide: Summed frequency of shared TCR beta families picked out CMV carriers who also had the relevant HLA. HLA-C-restricted CMV clonotypes gave the most frequent clonotype in two of eight donors.

Germline values: CDR1 SGHTA, CDR2 FQGNSA. The CDR3 consists of 12 residues. Trimming took 3 bases from V and 4 from J, leaving 4 bases between them. About this clonotype: Its antigen is still unknown.

TCRdb re-analysed the reads in MiXCR, keeping a single row per CDR3 protein. The sample includes approximately 50,000 distinct CDR3 sequences, around a fifth seen only once; the top ten take 80%. The sequence derives from a human donor in good health (CMV status not recorded). Some clones in this sample may be carry-over from other donors' samples. This chain connects TRBV7-2 to TRBJ1-5; D is undetermined. Here the sequenced sample was CD8+ T cells from cultured PBMCs, taken from culture after CMV antigen stimulation. The CDR3 loop is CASSFLNQPQHF. DNA for the CDR3: TGTGCCAGCAGCTTTTTGAATCAGCCCCAGCATTTT.